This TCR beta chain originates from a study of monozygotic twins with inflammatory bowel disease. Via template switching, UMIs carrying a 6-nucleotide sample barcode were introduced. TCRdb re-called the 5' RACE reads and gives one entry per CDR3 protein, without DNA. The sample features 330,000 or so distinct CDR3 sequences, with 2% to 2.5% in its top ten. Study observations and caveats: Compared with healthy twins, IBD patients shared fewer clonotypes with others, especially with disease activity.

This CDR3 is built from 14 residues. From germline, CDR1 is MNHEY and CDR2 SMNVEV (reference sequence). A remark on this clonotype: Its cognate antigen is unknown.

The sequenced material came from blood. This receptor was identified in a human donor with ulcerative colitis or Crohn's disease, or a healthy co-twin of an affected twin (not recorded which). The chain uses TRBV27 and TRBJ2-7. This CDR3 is CASSLVAGSYEQYF.